This section outlines one T cell receptor beta chain sequence together with its context. This sample stems from a study of blood T cell repertoires in COVID-19. Study background: Sources were T cells, B-cell-depleted T cells, or PBMCs; the material itself was cDNA or gDNA.

Trimming removed 3 bases at V and 4 bases at J, with 12 bases between. Germline CDR1 and CDR2: MNHEY and SVGEGT. The CDR3 is 14 amino acids. Sequenced by immunoSEQ multiplex PCR; TCRdb stores in-frame clones only, minus some. The data contain 200,000 to 250,000 clones, more than 65% of them singletons. This receptor was taken from a man aged 50 to 59 with active or convalescent COVID-19. Input material: peripheral blood. V usage is TRBV6-2 or TRBV6-3 and J usage is TRBJ1-2, with D possibly TRBD1 on 5 matching bases. CDR3: CASSYHQGTYGYTF. The CDR3 DNA is TGTGCCAGCAGTTATCATCAGGGTACCTATGGCTACACCTTC.